The sample holds one count of the clone carrying this T cell receptor beta chain. The authors' processing: Nucleated cell number was recorded as an estimate derived from reference gene primer amplification. Clones were read by immunoSEQ multiplex PCR, and TCRdb kept only the in-frame ones, dropping some. V and J calls and clone size are copied from that table; D and trimming were computed from the DNA. This sample has 60,000 or so clones, with 78% found just once. Germline-derived CDR1 and CDR2 are SEHNR and FQNEAQ (reference sequence). The CDR3 sequence is 16 residues long. The V gene lost 1 base and the J gene lost 6 bases, with 18 bases spanning the gap. This entry is derived from a study of blood T cell repertoires in COVID-19.

The rearrangement uses TRBV7-9 and TRBJ1-1, with a possible D match to TRBD1 (5 bases). Sequences were obtained from peripheral blood. The receptor was derived from a human donor in a cohort sampled during active COVID-19. CDR3 protein: CASSLVGGYRGPEAFF. CDR3 in DNA: TGTGCCAGCAGCTTAGTGGGGGGGTATCGAGGCCCTGAAGCTTTCTTT.